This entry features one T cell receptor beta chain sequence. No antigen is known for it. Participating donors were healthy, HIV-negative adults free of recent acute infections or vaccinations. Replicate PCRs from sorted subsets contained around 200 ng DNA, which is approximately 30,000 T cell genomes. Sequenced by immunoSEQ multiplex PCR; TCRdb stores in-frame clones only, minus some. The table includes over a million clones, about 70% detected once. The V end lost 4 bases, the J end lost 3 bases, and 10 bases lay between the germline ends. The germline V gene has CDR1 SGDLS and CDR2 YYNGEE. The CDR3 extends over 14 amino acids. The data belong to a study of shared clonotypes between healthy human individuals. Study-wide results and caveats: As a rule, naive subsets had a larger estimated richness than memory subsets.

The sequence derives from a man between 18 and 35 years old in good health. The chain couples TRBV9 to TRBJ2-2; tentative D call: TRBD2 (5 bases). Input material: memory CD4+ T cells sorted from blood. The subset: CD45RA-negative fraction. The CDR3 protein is CASSTSGYTGELFF. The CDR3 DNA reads TGTGCCAGCAGCACGAGCGGTTACACCGGGGAGCTGTTTTTT. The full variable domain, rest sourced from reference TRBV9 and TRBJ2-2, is DSGVTQTPKHLITATGQRVTLRCSPRSGDLSVYWYQQSLDQGLQFLIQYYNGEERAKGNILERFSAQQFPDLHSELNLSSLELGDSALYFCASSTSGYTGELFFGEGSRLTVL.